The 15 T cell receptor beta chains in this list originate from one sample, sequenced in a study of CD8+ T cells in alopecia areata. Sequencing used cDNA as its template, made by extracting RNA and reverse transcribing it. TCRdb's table, derived via immunoSEQ multiplex PCR, lists solely in-frame clones and lacks some. The sample carries 150,000 or so clones, over 70% recorded once. The sequenced sample was CD8+ T cells sorted from blood, obtained at week 0. The receptor set was obtained from a human donor with alopecia areata.

The V and J genes are TRBV5-1 and TRBJ2-7; D is possibly TRBD1 or TRBD2 (6 bases each). Germline-derived CDR1 and CDR2 are SGHRS and YFSETQ. Trimming took off 0 bases at V and 3 bases at J, with 13 bases between the two ends. The CDR3 runs to 15 residues. The CDR3 sequence: CASSLGFGGGYEQYF. CDR3 sequence (DNA): TGCGCCAGCAGCTTGGGGTTCGGAGGGGGCTACGAGCAGTACTTC.

This chain links TRBV4-1 with TRBJ2-3; D is uncertain. This CDR3 comprises 16 residues. Germline loops: CDR1 MGHRA, CDR2 YSYEKL. The V and J ends lost 1 base and 4 bases respectively, with 15 bases between them. The DNA of the CDR3 is TGCGCCAGCAGCCAAGGGGGTTTTATTATTGCAGATACGCAGTATTTT. Residues: CASSQGGFIIADTQYF.

This chain joins TRBV4-1 and TRBJ2-2; maybe TRBD2 (5 bases). Trimming removed 0 bases at V and 5 bases at J, with 10 bases between. Germline V gene data show CDR1 as MGHRA and CDR2 as YSYEKL. The CDR3 consists of 15 residues. Written as DNA, the CDR3 is TGCGCCAGCAGCCAAGATCGAGGGTGGACCGGGGAGCTGTTTTTT. Its protein is CASSQDRGWTGELFF.

This clone was seen just once. The V call is TRBV13, the J call TRBJ1-5; D not certain. V lost 0 bases and J lost 1, with 7 bases in between. CDR1 is PRHDT and CDR2 is FYEKMQ in the germline V gene (reference sequence). The CDR3 runs to 15 residues. CDR3: CASSLGGESNQPQHF. In DNA form, the CDR3 reads TGTGCCAGCAGCTTAGGAGGAGAAAGCAATCAGCCCCAGCATTTT.

The V gene is TRBV12-5, the J gene TRBJ2-5, with 11 bases aligning to TRBD2. Looked up from germline, CDR1 is LGHNT and CDR2 is FRNRAP. The V and J ends lost 5 bases and 5 bases, in that order; junction bases with no gene match: 7. The CDR3 is 15 residues long. CDR3 residues: CASGIAGGLSETQYF. The CDR3 coding sequence is TGTGCTAGTGGTATAGCGGGAGGGTTGTCGGAGACCCAGTACTTC.

J is TRBJ1-2 and V is TRBV25-1, with D unclear. Per the germline V gene, CDR1 is MGHDK and CDR2 is SYGVNS. Trimming cost V 3 bases and J 2 bases, with 4 bases left between them. The CDR3 sequence is 12 residues long. CDR3 region: CASSDSNYGYTF. The CDR3 DNA sequence: TGTGCCAGCAGTGACAGCAACTATGGCTACACCTTC.

This chain joins TRBV15 and TRBJ2-1; 11 bases fit TRBD2. Looked up from germline, CDR1 is LNHNV and CDR2 is YYDKDF (reference sequence). The V segment lost 3 bases and the J segment 7 bases; nucleotides outside the gene matches: 11. CDR3 length: 17 residues. The CDR3 loop reads CATSRVGTSGVGNEQFF. The CDR3 nucleotides are TGTGCCACCAGCAGGGTCGGGACTAGCGGCGTTGGAAATGAGCAGTTCTTC.

About this clone itself: Additional DNA sequences in this sample encode the identical CDR3. This chain connects TRBV4-1 to TRBJ2-7; 10 bases align to TRBD2. Trimming took 1 base from V and 0 from J; bases not matched to a gene: 0. This CDR3 contains 15 residues. Germline CDR1 and CDR2: MGHRA and YSYEKL. CDR3 DNA: TGCGCCAGCAGCCAAGGACTAGCGGGCTCCTACGAGCAGTACTTC. This translates into CASSQGLAGSYEQYF.

On this clone: At the DNA level, this CDR3 is encoded by other sequences in the same sample as well. The chain is built from TRBV11-2 and TRBJ2-7; D is undetermined. The germline gives CDR1 SGHAT, CDR2 FQNNGV. The CDR3 loop spans 12 amino acids. The ends were cut back, 1 base at V and 6 bases at J, with 7 bases in the middle. The CDR3 DNA sequence: TGTGCCAGCAGCTTAGGGGGTGGCGAGCAGTACTTC. It yields the protein CASSLGGGEQYF. Looking up the rest from reference TRBV11-2 and TRBJ2-7 gives the full variable domain: EAGVAQSPRYKIIEKRQSVAFWCNPISGHATLYWYQQILGQGPKLLIQFQNNGVVDDSQLPKDRFSAERLKGVDSTLKIQPAKLEDSAVYLCASSLGGGEQYFGPGTRLTVT.

The rearrangement links TRBV10-3 to TRBJ2-1; D gene unclear. Germline CDR1 and CDR2: ENHRY and SYGVKD. The CDR3 length is 13 residues. V was pared by 3 bases and J by 10 bases, with 13 bases between. The CDR3 reads CAISEEDGGEQFF. The DNA of the CDR3 is TGTGCCATCAGTGAAGAAGACGGCGGAGAGCAGTTCTTC.

The V gene is TRBV7-4, the J gene TRBJ2-2, with a tentative D call TRBD1 (6 bases). The CDR3 covers 17 residues. V was pared by 5 bases and J by 5 bases, with 21 bases between. The germline CDR1 and CDR2 sequences are SGHVT and SQSDAQ. Here the CDR3 DNA reads TGTGCCAGCAGCCCCTATCGACAGGAAGTTGGAACCGGGGAGCTGTTTTTT. Protein product: CASSPYRQEVGTGELFF.

The chain carries TRBV13 and TRBJ2-7; tentatively, D is TRBD1 or TRBD2 (5 bases each). Deletions cut 5 bases from V and 2 bases from J, with 13 bases between. Germline CDR1 reads PRHDT; CDR2 reads FYEKMQ (reference sequence). The CDR3 spans 14 residues. CDR3 DNA: TGTGCCAGCAGCCAAGGGACGGAGACCTACGAGCAGTACTTC. It yields the protein CASSQGTETYEQYF.

V is TRBV2 and J is TRBJ2-1, with TRBD1 matching 7 bases. The germline CDR1 and CDR2 sequences are SNHLY and FYNNEI. Trimming cost V 3 bases and J 9 bases; bases outside gene matches: 14. The CDR3 loop spans 16 amino acids. The CDR3, as DNA: TGTGCCAGCAGTGATCCCGTGAGGGGGCTTAAGGCTGAGCAGTTCTTC. Translating it yields CASSDPVRGLKAEQFF.

The chain combines TRBV27 with TRBJ2-3, with D maybe TRBD1 (5 bases). The CDR3 has 14 residues. Germline values: CDR1 MNHEY, CDR2 SMNVEV (reference sequence). V lost 7 bases and J 4 bases, leaving 15 bases between the germline ends. The CDR3 DNA is TGTGCCAGCAAGTTGGCAGGGCTCGCAGATACGCAGTATTTT. This translates into CASKLAGLADTQYF.

The rearrangement uses TRBV6-1 and TRBJ2-7, with D possibly being TRBD2 (6 bases). Germline assignment: CDR1 MNHNS and CDR2 SASEGT. This CDR3 region has 15 residues. The V end was cut by 2 bases, the J end by 0 bases, with 11 bases between. The DNA for the CDR3 is TGTGCCAGCAGTGAACGAGGCGGGACCTCCTACGAGCAGTACTTC. As protein: CASSERGGTSYEQYF.